This record looks at one T cell receptor beta chain sequence and its context. Its antigen is currently unknown. These data belong to a study of cytomegalovirus exposure and HLA in healthy donors. Study outcomes and limitations: The presence/absence work took it that sequencing depth was about the same across donors. Follow-up analysis seemed to connect common viral pathogens with several of the most significant clusters identified. The productive fraction for most TCR beta V segments was about 87% or about 30% in an earlier analysis.

In the PCR, 60 Vbeta and 13 Jbeta primers were used. Authors' processing steps: Later reanalysis found 75 million to 100 million unique TCR beta chains, 10 million to 12 million of them shared. The method was immunoSEQ multiplex PCR; TCRdb's version includes in-frame clones alone and lacks a portion of them. The V and J calls and clone size are taken from that table; D and trimming were inferred from the DNA. The table includes some 97,000 clones, around 74% detected once. Sequencing input: PBMCs. This TCR came from a male donor in good health and CMV-seropositive.

The CDR3 loop is CASSSTGWPQHF. CDR3 in DNA: TGTGCCAGCAGCTCGACAGGTTGGCCCCAGCATTTT. J is TRBJ1-5 and V is TRBV7-6, with D perhaps TRBD1 (6 bases). V lost 4 bases, J lost 9 bases, and 10 bases lay in between. CDR3 length: 12 residues. Germline-derived CDR1 and CDR2 are SGHVS and FNYEAQ.